The clone carrying this T cell receptor beta chain has more than one count but fewer than ten. Its antigen remains unknown. Germline CDR1 and CDR2: GTSNPN and SVGIG (reference sequence). CDR3 length: 14 amino acids. Trimming took off 4 bases at V and 2 bases at J, with 12 bases between the two ends. The authors ran a second PCR of about 6 to 11 cycles using a sample-barcoded 5' primer and a J-beta primer mix. TCRdb processed the 5' RACE reads anew with MiXCR; each CDR3 protein has one entry. This table holds approximately 780,000 distinct CDR3 sequences, roughly 24% found once. This entry comes from a study of blood T cells in healthy people across ages. Study-wide points: Older age coincided with a roughly linear decline in TCR beta diversity per million T cells. Relative to aged donors, long-lived donors carried more naive CD4+ cells and displayed higher diversity. Investigators viewed diversity estimates from one million T cells as underestimates, the study reported. The study could not conclusively compare naive and antigen-experienced cells, given its unsorted PBMCs.

This sample was also put to use in a study of T cells of mothers and their children.

The chain links TRBV30 to TRBJ2-1; D ambiguous. The specimen sequenced was blood. This TCR derives from a boy between 10 and 17 years old in good health. CDR3 sequence (DNA): TGTGCCTGGAATCGAGGAAACACCTACAATGAGCAGTTCTTC. Encoded protein: CAWNRGNTYNEQFF.